This TCR beta chain was sequenced for a study of T cell responses to AZD1222 COVID-19 vaccine. Points from the study as a whole: The repertoires were collected only after the peak T cell response.

The protocol was immunoSEQ multiplex PCR, while the TCRdb copy is restricted to in-frame clones and leaves out a portion. Of around 120,000 clones listed, around 85% are singletons. V was cut by 4 bases and J by 2 bases, with 3 bases left in between. Looked up from germline, CDR1 is KGHDR and CDR2 is SFDVKD. This CDR3 region has 12 residues. As to this clone: Its antigen is unidentified.

The source is an adult in good health. Sample: peripheral blood, taken on day 0 of AZD1222 vaccination. The chain couples TRBV24-1 to TRBJ2-3; D is unresolved. CDR3 in amino acids: CATSDSTDTQYF. The CDR3 region has the DNA TGTGCCACCAGTGACTCCACAGATACGCAGTATTTT.